Below are 21 T cell receptor beta chains sequenced from a single sample in a study of T cell repertoires in cytomegalovirus infection. From the reads, TCRdb called clonotypes with MiXCR, one entry per CDR3 protein. The data contain some 300,000 distinct CDR3 sequences, roughly a tenth of them seen just once; the ten biggest clones take up around 2.5%. The material sequenced was PBMCs. Receptors were obtained from a human donor in good health (CMV status not recorded). Some clones in this sample may be carry-over from other donors' samples.

This clonotype has a count of ten or more. The chain employs TRBV7-2 and TRBJ2-3; D is ambiguous. Germline CDR1 SGHTA, CDR2 FQGNSA. V dropped 4 bases and J dropped 1 base, with 9 bases sitting between them. This CDR3 contains 14 residues. The CDR3 DNA sequence: TGTGCCAGCAGCTCACGCCCTGGCACAGATACGCAGTATTTT. It encodes CASSSRPGTDTQYF.

This clonotype appeared many times. The V and J genes are TRBV7-2 and TRBJ1-5; the match to TRBD1 covers 8 bases. CDR3 size: 15 residues. The germline V gene has CDR1 SGHTA and CDR2 FQGNSA. V was clipped by 6 bases and J by 2 bases; unmatched bases: 6. CDR3 nucleotide sequence: TGTGCCAGCAGTGCGACAGGGGTCGGCAATCAGCCCCAGCATTTT. Residues: CASSATGVGNQPQHF.

This clonotype occurred many times. V is TRBV14 and J is TRBJ1-1, with D possibly TRBD1 on 6 matching bases. This CDR3 region has 11 residues. V gave up 5 bases and J gave up 10 bases, with 11 bases separating them. The germline gives CDR1 SGHDN, CDR2 FVKESK. The CDR3 is CASSTQGRAFF. In DNA, the CDR3 is TGTGCCAGCAGCACACAGGGACGAGCTTTCTTT.

This clonotype appeared a few times. The chain carries TRBV23-1 and TRBJ2-7; possibly TRBD1 for D (5 bases). TRBV23-1 is an ORF, and what it does is uncertain. V was pared by 2 bases and J by 3 bases, with 23 bases between. The CDR3 loop spans 18 amino acids. CDR3 region: CASSQTWSGRVGYYEQYF. The CDR3 nucleotides read TGCGCCAGCAGTCAAACATGGTCGGGCAGGGTGGGGTACTACGAGCAGTACTTC.

Notes on this clonotype: Since no conserved phenylalanine or tryptophan closes the CDR3, a read error is the likely cause. This chain links TRBV4-1 with TRBJ2-2; perhaps TRBD1 as D (5 bases). CDR3 size: 16 residues. Deletions cut 0 bases from V and 6 bases from J, with 14 bases between. Germline CDR1 MGHRA, CDR2 YSYEKL. The DNA for the CDR3 is TGCGCCAGCAGCCAAGAAAGGCAGGGCGATGCCGGGGAGCTGTTTCTT. This codes for CASSQERQGDAGELFL.

There are many counts of this clonotype. V usage is TRBV7-9 and J usage is TRBJ2-3; 8 bases align to TRBD1. Germline CDR1 reads SEHNR; CDR2 reads FQNEAQ (reference sequence). The CDR3 length is 15 residues. V dropped 4 bases and J dropped 5; count of bases not matched to a gene: 8. The CDR3 DNA is TGTGCCAGCAGCTCTGCCGCACAGGGGGAAGATACGCAGTATTTT. This encodes CASSSAAQGEDTQYF. Full variable domain (remainder filled in from reference TRBV7-9 and TRBJ2-3): DTGVSQNPRHKITKRGQNVTFRCDPISEHNRLYWYRQTLGQGPEFLTYFQNEAQLEKSRLLSDRFSAERPKGSFSTLEIQRTEQGDSAMYLCASSSAAQGEDTQYFGPGTRLTVL.

This clonotype was counted only a few times. The chain uses TRBV7-9 and TRBJ1-5; no definite D call. Trimming cost V 0 bases and J 5 bases, with 8 bases left between them. The CDR3 runs to 14 residues. Germline assignment: CDR1 SEHNR and CDR2 FQNEAQ (reference sequence). The CDR3 DNA reads as TGTGCCAGCAGCTTAGCAGGGTTCGATCAGCCCCAGCATTTT. It is translated as CASSLAGFDQPQHF.

This chain joins TRBV2 and TRBJ2-1; weak D call: TRBD2 (7 bases). Trimming removed 6 bases from V and 1 base from J, with 16 bases in between. In germline, CDR1 is SNHLY, CDR2 FYNNEI. This CDR3 comprises 16 residues. For the CDR3, the DNA is TGTGCCAGCAGCCTCTCGCGGGGGCAATCCTACAATGAGCAGTTCTTC. This sequence encodes CASSLSRGQSYNEQFF.

This clonotype was found many times. The V gene is TRBV7-9, the J gene TRBJ1-2; D possibly corresponds to TRBD1 (6 bases). Germline loops: CDR1 SEHNR, CDR2 FQNEAQ (reference sequence). This CDR3 spans 12 amino acids. CDR3 DNA: TGTGCAGACGGTACGGGGGCTCTTGGCTACACCTTC. Residues: CADGTGALGYTF.

This clonotype has a count of ten or more. This chain joins TRBV7-9 and TRBJ1-1, with D maybe TRBD1 (5 bases). V dropped 1 base and J dropped 4 bases, with 10 bases sitting between them. CDR3 size: 14 residues. CDR1 and CDR2 from the germline V gene are SEHNR and FQNEAQ (reference sequence). The CDR3 DNA reads TGTGCCAGCAGCTTAGGGCAGGGTCCCACTGAAGCTTTCTTT. Protein product: CASSLGQGPTEAFF.

The rearrangement uses TRBV28 and TRBJ2-7, with D possibly matching TRBD2 (6 bases). Germline V gene data show CDR1 as MDHEN and CDR2 as SYDVKM. This CDR3 region has 11 residues. Between the trimmed V and J ends, which lost 8 bases and 9 bases, there was a span of 14 bases. CDR3 DNA sequence: TGTGCCAGCGGTGTGCAGCGGGTGCAGTACTTC. Protein sequence: CASGVQRVQYF.

This clonotype has only a few counts. The chain couples TRBV5-5 to TRBJ2-1, with 7 positions matching TRBD1. Trimming took 1 base from V and 4 from J; bases not matched to a gene: 5. Looked up from germline, CDR1 is SGHKS and CDR2 is YYEKEE (reference sequence). CDR3 length: 15 residues. The CDR3 protein is CASSLRQGRYNEQFF. CDR3 in DNA: TGTGCCAGCAGCTTGCGACAGGGAAGATACAATGAGCAGTTCTTC. The complete variable domain, with remaining parts taken from reference TRBV5-5 and TRBJ2-1, reads DAGVTQSPTHLIKTRGQQVTLRCSPISGHKSVSWYQQVLGQGPQFIFQYYEKEERGRGNFPDRFSARQFPNYSSELNVNALLLGDSALYLCASSLRQGRYNEQFFGPGTRLTVL.

In its sample, this clonotype was seen many times. The chain employs TRBV20-1 and TRBJ1-4, with 8 bases matching TRBD1. Trimming cost V 6 bases and J 4 bases; bases outside gene matches: 7. In germline, CDR1 is DFQATT, CDR2 SNEGSKA (reference sequence). This CDR3 has 14 residues. In DNA, the CDR3 is TGCAGTGCACCTTGGACAGGGCTTAATGAAAAACTGTTTTTT. Translation gives CSAPWTGLNEKLFF.

V and J are TRBV5-5 and TRBJ1-3, with a tentative D call TRBD1 (5 bases). The CDR3 spans 16 residues. Trimming removed 3 bases at V and 0 bases at J, with 13 bases between. Germline CDR1 SGHKS, CDR2 YYEKEE (reference sequence). CDR3 loop: CASSYSGTHSGNTIYF. The CDR3 DNA reads as TGTGCCAGCAGCTACTCCGGGACCCACTCTGGAAACACCATATATTTT.

A word on this clonotype: A read error is possible here, since a much larger clone lies one base away. CDR3 sequence (DNA): TGTGCCAGCATCCCATATCCTGGGGCCAACGTCCTGACTTTC. Its protein is CASIPYPGANVLTF. The chain carries TRBV12-3 or TRBV12-4 and TRBJ2-6; D remains unclear. Trimming pared 7 bases from V and 2 bases from J, leaving 9 bases between. CDR3 length: 14 amino acids.

This clonotype was picked up a small number of times. The chain is built from TRBV28 and TRBJ1-5; maybe TRBD1 (6 bases). The CDR3 sequence is 16 residues long. V was shortened by 5 bases and J by 0 bases, with 14 bases between the two germline ends. CDR1 is MDHEN, CDR2 SYDVKM, per germline. CDR3 coding DNA: TGTGCCAGCAGTCTTACCCCGGGACATAGCAATCAGCCCCAGCATTTT. Protein: CASSLTPGHSNQPQHF.

The chain is built from TRBV5-1 and TRBJ1-1; D uncertain. Germline values: CDR1 SGHRS, CDR2 YFSETQ. The CDR3 is 15 amino acids. V lost 0 bases, J lost 2 bases, and 11 bases lay in between. Written as DNA, the CDR3 is TGCGCCAGCAGCTTGGTGGCGAGGACCAACACTGAAGCTTTCTTT. This sequence encodes CASSLVARTNTEAFF.

This clonotype was detected ten times or more. This chain links TRBV7-2 with TRBJ2-3, with 9 bases aligning to TRBD2. The junction had 8 bases not matched to a gene; V was cut back by 5 bases and J by 2 bases. CDR3 length: 16 residues. Germline CDR1 reads SGHTA; CDR2 reads FQGNSA. The CDR3 is CASSVSSGDLTDTQYF. The CDR3 DNA sequence: TGTGCCAGCAGCGTCTCTAGCGGGGACCTCACAGATACGCAGTATTTT.

The table lists this clonotype with many counts. CDR3 residues: CSVEDLRPLAGTETQYF. The CDR3 region has the DNA TGCAGCGTTGAAGATCTTAGACCCCTAGCGGGGACAGAGACCCAGTACTTC. The V call is TRBV29-1, the J call TRBJ2-5; TRBD2 aligns across 9 bases. Germline CDR1 reads SQVTM; CDR2 reads ANQGSEA. V shed 0 bases and J 4 bases; nucleotides not matched to a gene: 12. The CDR3 is 17 residues long.

Ten or more counts support this clonotype. The chain links TRBV19 to TRBJ1-2; D call uncertain. CDR1 is LNHDA, CDR2 SQIVND, per germline (reference sequence). V lost 11 bases, J lost 7 bases, and 14 bases lay in between. This CDR3 spans 11 amino acids. The CDR3 is CACRDSGGYTF. In nucleotides, the CDR3 is TGTGCCTGTCGGGATTCCGGTGGCTACACCTTC.

This clonotype was seen many times. V gene TRBV19 combines with J gene TRBJ2-6; a weak D match, TRBD1 (5 bases). The CDR3 spans 18 residues. Germline values: CDR1 LNHDA, CDR2 SQIVND (reference sequence). The V and J ends lost 1 base and 1 base respectively, with 14 bases between them. CDR3 in amino acids: CASSIAGRQLSGANVLTF. The CDR3 region has the DNA TGTGCCAGTAGTATAGCCGGAAGACAGTTGTCTGGGGCCAACGTCCTGACTTTC.